This TCR beta chain was identified in a study of prognosis after radiotherapy for stage I lung cancer. Across the study: Every patient with non-small cell lung cancer was judged medically inoperable. Squamous cell carcinoma tumors occurred in about 7 patients, adenocarcinoma in roughly 12.

The genomic DNA TCR beta CDR3 region underwent two rounds of multiplex PCR. Primers specific to each TRBV and TRBJ gene drove first-round PCR. TCRdb recomputed calls from the multiplex PCR reads with MiXCR, one row per CDR3 protein. In the table there are around 14,000 distinct CDR3 sequences, about 27% of which are singletons. This clonotype has at least ten counts. The CDR3 is 20 residues long. The trim removed 2 bases at V and 1 base at J, leaving 12 bases unmatched. CDR1 and CDR2 from the germline V gene are LNHNV and YYDKDF (reference sequence). The chain links TRBV15 to TRBJ2-6; 9 bases line up with TRBD1. The source of this sequence is a donor aged 50 or older with non-small cell lung cancer. Specimen: PBMCs, collected before or after stereotactic body radiation therapy (not recorded which). The CDR3 here is CATSRPHGTGSLSGANVLTF. DNA of the CDR3: TGTGCCACCAGCAGACCACACGGGACAGGGTCCCTTTCTGGGGCCAACGTCCTGACTTTC.